The next 10 T cell receptor beta chains were all read from a single sample in a study of vaccination and CD4 T cells after COVID-19. MiXCR, run by TCRdb on the PCR reads, gives a single entry per CDR3 protein. The table includes 15,000 or so distinct CDR3 sequences, less than 70% detected once. The sample consisted of CD4+ T cells from blood, taken after SARS-CoV-2 vaccination. Receptor source: a human donor who had recovered from COVID-19.

The chain has TRBV2 and TRBJ2-6, with TRBD1 as a possible D gene (5 bases). This CDR3 contains 14 residues. CDR1 is SNHLY, CDR2 FYNNEI, per germline. Trimming removed 0 bases from V and 12 bases from J, with 12 bases in between. The CDR3 here is CASSEASRVAVLTF. Here the CDR3 DNA reads TGTGCCAGCAGTGAAGCGTCCAGGGTAGCCGTCCTGACTTTC.

The gene calls are TRBV24-1 and TRBJ2-5, with D tentatively TRBD2 (6 bases). Germline CDR1 reads KGHDR; CDR2 reads SFDVKD. This CDR3 is built from 11 residues. The V gene lost 3 bases and the J gene lost 10 bases, with 8 bases spanning the gap. The CDR3 loop reads CATSDGGIQYF. In DNA, the CDR3 is TGTGCCACCAGTGATGGGGGGATCCAGTACTTC.

V is TRBV5-1 and J is TRBJ1-6; 7 nucleotides align to TRBD1. CDR1 and CDR2 (germline): SGHRS, YFSETQ. This CDR3 has 15 residues. V trimming: 0 bases; J trimming: 7 bases; junction bases outside the gene matches: 4. For the CDR3, the DNA is TGCGCCAGCAGCTTGGCAGGGGGAGGGAATTCACCCCTCCACTTT. As protein: CASSLAGGGNSPLHF.

This chain connects TRBV20-1 to TRBJ2-3; TRBD2 agrees at 10 bases. With V trimmed by 0 bases and J by 5 bases, 8 bases remained unmatched. From germline, CDR1 is DFQATT and CDR2 SNEGSKA (reference sequence). This CDR3 region has 16 residues. The CDR3 bases are TGCAGTGCTAGAGATGGGCTAGCGGGAGTAATAGATACGCAGTATTTT. Translation: CSARDGLAGVIDTQYF.

The chain has TRBV20-1 and TRBJ2-5; D possibly corresponds to TRBD1 (6 bases). The CDR3 is 15 amino acids. Germline values: CDR1 DFQATT, CDR2 SNEGSKA (reference sequence). The V end was cut by 4 bases, the J end by 3 bases, with 18 bases between. The CDR3 DNA sequence: TGCAGTGCTACCCCCGGACAGTACCAAGAAGAGACCCAGTACTTC. Its protein is CSATPGQYQEETQYF.

The V and J genes are TRBV19 and TRBJ2-2; TRBD1 is a possible D gene (5 bases). This CDR3 region has 17 residues. Germline-derived CDR1 and CDR2 are LNHDA and SQIVND (reference sequence). Trimming stripped 5 bases from V and 3 bases from J, with 19 bases between. Written as DNA, the CDR3 is TGTGCCAGTAGTCAGGGCAGGTGGCCCCTCTACACCGGGGAGCTGTTTTTT. Translated, it gives CASSQGRWPLYTGELFF.

As to this clonotype: The junction departs from the called germline gene at one end, perhaps through a read error. The V call is TRBV2, the J call TRBJ1-5; D possibly corresponds to TRBD1 (5 bases). Germline CDR1 and CDR2: SNHLY and FYNNEI. CDR3 length: 15 residues. The CDR3 spells CASTTGQTPNQPQHF. The DNA of the CDR3 is TGTGCCAGCACCACTGGACAAACGCCCAATCAGCCCCAACATTTT.

The chain carries TRBV7-2 and TRBJ2-3; 7 nucleotides agree with TRBD1. Trimming removed 5 bases from V and 4 bases from J; junction bases left unmatched: 0. CDR3 length equals 12 residues. The V gene's germline CDR1 is SGHTA and CDR2 FQGNSA. CDR3 coding DNA: TGTGCCAGCAGCGACAGGGCAGATACGCAGTATTTT. It yields the protein CASSDRADTQYF.

This clonotype was recorded a few times. The J gene is TRBJ1-5, the V gene TRBV7-2; D perhaps matches TRBD1 (5 bases). Trimming removed 5 bases from V and 3 bases from J, with 17 bases in between. This CDR3 has 16 residues. CDR1 SGHTA and CDR2 FQGNSA come from the germline V gene. As DNA, the CDR3 is TGTGCCAGCAGCCTTCAGAGTTGGGGCTCCAATCAGCCCCAGCATTTT. Its protein is CASSLQSWGSNQPQHF.

The genes are TRBV2 and TRBJ2-7; no firm D call. The ends were cut back, 8 bases at V and 6 bases at J, with 17 bases in the middle. The germline V gene encodes CDR1 SNHLY and CDR2 FYNNEI. There are 13 residues in the CDR3. The CDR3 region has the DNA TGTGCCAGCGAGGTCGCAGTACTCGGCGAGCAGTACTTC. Protein sequence: CASEVAVLGEQYF.